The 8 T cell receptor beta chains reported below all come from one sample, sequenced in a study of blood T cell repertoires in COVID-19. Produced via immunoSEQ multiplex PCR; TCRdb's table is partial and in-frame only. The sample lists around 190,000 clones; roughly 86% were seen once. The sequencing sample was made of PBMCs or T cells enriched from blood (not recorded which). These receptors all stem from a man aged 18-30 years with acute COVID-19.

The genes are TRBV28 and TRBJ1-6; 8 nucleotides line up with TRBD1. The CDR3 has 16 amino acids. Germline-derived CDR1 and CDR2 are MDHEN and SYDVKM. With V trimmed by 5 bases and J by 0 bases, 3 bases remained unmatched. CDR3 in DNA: TGTGCCAGCAGTAACGGACAGGGCTCCTATAATTCACCCCTCCACTTT. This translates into CASSNGQGSYNSPLHF. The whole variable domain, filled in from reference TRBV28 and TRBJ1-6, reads DVKVTQSSRYLVKRTGEKVFLECVQDMDHENMFWYRQDPGLGLRLIYFSYDVKMKEKGDIPEGYSVSREKKERFSLILESASTNQTSMYLCASSNGQGSYNSPLHFGNGTRLTVT.

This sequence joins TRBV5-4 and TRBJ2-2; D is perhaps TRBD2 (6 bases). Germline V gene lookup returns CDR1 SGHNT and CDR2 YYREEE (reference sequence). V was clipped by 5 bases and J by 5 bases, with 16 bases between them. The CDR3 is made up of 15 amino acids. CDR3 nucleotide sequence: TGTGCCAGCAGGAGAGGTGGGACTCATACCGGGGAGCTGTTTTTT. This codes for CASRRGGTHTGELFF.

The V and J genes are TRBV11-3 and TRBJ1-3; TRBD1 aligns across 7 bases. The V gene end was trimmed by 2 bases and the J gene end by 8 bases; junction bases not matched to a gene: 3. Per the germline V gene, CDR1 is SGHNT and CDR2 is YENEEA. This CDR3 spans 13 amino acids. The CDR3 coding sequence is TGTGCCAGCAGCTTATACAGGGGTGACACCATATATTTT. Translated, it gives CASSLYRGDTIYF.

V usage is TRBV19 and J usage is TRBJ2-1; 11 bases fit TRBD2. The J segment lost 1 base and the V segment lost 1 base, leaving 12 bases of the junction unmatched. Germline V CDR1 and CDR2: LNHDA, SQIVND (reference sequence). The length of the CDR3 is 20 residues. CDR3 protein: CASSIGPLAGATLSYNEQFF. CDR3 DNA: TGTGCCAGTAGTATAGGGCCACTAGCGGGAGCGACACTTTCCTACAATGAGCAGTTCTTC.

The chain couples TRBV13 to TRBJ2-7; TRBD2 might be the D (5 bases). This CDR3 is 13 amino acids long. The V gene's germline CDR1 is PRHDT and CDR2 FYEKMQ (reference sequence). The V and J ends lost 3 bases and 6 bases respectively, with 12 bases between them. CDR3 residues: CASSFDPAGEQYF. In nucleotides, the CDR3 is TGTGCCAGCAGCTTTGACCCCGCGGGCGAGCAGTACTTC.

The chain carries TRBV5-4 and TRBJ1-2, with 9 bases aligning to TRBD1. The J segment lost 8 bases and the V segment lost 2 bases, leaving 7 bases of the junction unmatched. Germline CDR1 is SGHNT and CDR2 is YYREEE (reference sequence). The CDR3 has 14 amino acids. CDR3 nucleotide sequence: TGTGCCAGCAGCTTAGGGGACAGGGTGGAAGGCTACACCTTC. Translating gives CASSLGDRVEGYTF.

DNA of the CDR3: TGTGCCAGCAGCTTAGTTCTATCAGATACGCAGTATTTT. The encoded protein is CASSLVLSDTQYF. This chain uses TRBV11-3 with TRBJ2-3, with D hard to call. The CDR3 contains 13 residues. V was shortened by 1 base and J by 4 bases, with 6 bases between the two germline ends. From germline, CDR1 is SGHNT and CDR2 YENEEA.

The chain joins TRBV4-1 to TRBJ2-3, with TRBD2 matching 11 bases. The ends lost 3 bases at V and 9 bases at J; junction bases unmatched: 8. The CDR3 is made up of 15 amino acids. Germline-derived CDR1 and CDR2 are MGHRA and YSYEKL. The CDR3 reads CASSQIGTSGLTQYF. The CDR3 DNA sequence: TGCGCCAGCAGCCAGATCGGGACTAGCGGACTGACGCAGTATTTT.